This T cell receptor (beta chain) was recovered during a study of blood T cell repertoires in COVID-19. The data were produced by immunoSEQ multiplex PCR, yet TCRdb's version contains in-frame clones alone and is incomplete. The sample lists about 160,000 clones; 60% to 85% were seen once. The CDR3 contains 14 residues. From germline, CDR1 is GTSNPN and CDR2 SVGIG (reference sequence). Trimming cost V 2 bases and J 0 bases; bases outside gene matches: 1. Sequenced material: peripheral blood. The rearrangement joins TRBV30 to TRBJ1-3, with 7 bases matching TRBD1. This TCR came from a man in his sixties or seventies with acute or convalescent COVID-19. CDR3 in amino acids: CAWSQGDSGNTIYF. The CDR3 nucleotides are TGTGCCTGGAGTCAGGGGGACTCTGGAAACACCATATATTTT. Filled out from reference TRBV30 and TRBJ1-3, the complete variable domain reads SQTIHQWPATLVQPVGSPLSLECTVEGTSNPNLYWYRQAAGRGLQLLFYSVGIGQISSEVPQNLSASRPQDRQFILSSKKLLLSDSGFYLCAWSQGDSGNTIYFGEGSWLTVV.